This passage covers 17 T cell receptor beta chains from one sample sequenced in a study of blood T cell repertoires in COVID-19. Profiling relied on immunoSEQ multiplex PCR, and the TCRdb table lists in-frame clones only, not all of them. The sample includes some 54,000 clones, about 91% of them seen just once. The sample consisted of peripheral blood. The receptors were gathered from a man aged 55-75 years with acute or convalescent COVID-19.

This clone was seen a few times. The V gene is TRBV6-5, the J gene TRBJ2-7; possibly TRBD2 for D (5 bases). CDR1 and CDR2 from the germline V gene are MNHEY and SVGAGI. CDR3 length equals 15 residues. Trimming removed 6 bases from V and 2 bases from J, with 17 bases in between. The CDR3 DNA reads as TGTGCCAGCAGCACTCGGGGAGCGCGGGCCTACGAGCAGTACTTC. Protein sequence: CASSTRGARAYEQYF.

This clone was seen just once. V and J are TRBV6-5 and TRBJ1-2, with 7 bases that match TRBD1. Unmatched junction bases numbered 8, after V lost 6 bases and J lost 4 bases. This CDR3 contains 14 residues. Per the germline V gene, CDR1 is MNHEY and CDR2 is SVGAGI. Here the CDR3 reads CASSYDREVYGYTF. In nucleotides, the CDR3 is TGTGCCAGCAGCTACGACAGGGAAGTCTATGGCTACACCTTC.

This clone was detected only once. V gene TRBV9 combines with J gene TRBJ1-2; D not certain. The ends were cut back, 4 bases at V and 4 bases at J, with 14 bases in the middle. Germline V gene lookup returns CDR1 SGDLS and CDR2 YYNGEE. The CDR3 spans 14 residues. This chain's CDR3 is CASSLREISYGYTF. CDR3 DNA sequence: TGTGCCAGCAGCCTCCGGGAGATTTCCTATGGCTACACCTTC.

J is TRBJ1-3 and V is TRBV4-2, with 7 nucleotides matching TRBD1. V shed 0 bases, J shed 0 bases, and the junction held 2 bases outside the gene matches. Per the germline V gene, CDR1 is LGHNA and CDR2 is YNFKEQ. This CDR3 comprises 16 residues. The CDR3 reads CASSQDRDSSGNTIYF. The CDR3 nucleotides read TGTGCCAGCAGCCAAGATAGGGACAGCTCTGGAAACACCATATATTTT.

The chain carries TRBV7-2 and TRBJ1-5; D unresolved. Looked up from germline, CDR1 is SGHTA and CDR2 is FQGNSA. The CDR3 is made up of 13 amino acids. Trimming took off 1 base at V and 4 bases at J, with 5 bases between the two ends. The CDR3: CASSLGLNQPQHF. Written as DNA, the CDR3 is TGTGCCAGCAGCTTAGGTCTGAATCAGCCCCAGCATTTT.

This clone was detected only once. The chain combines TRBV27 with TRBJ2-6, with TRBD1 matching over 7 bases. V lost 3 bases to trimming and J lost 1 base; unmatched junction nucleotides: 3. The CDR3 totals 16 residues. CDR1 is MNHEY, CDR2 SMNVEV, per germline (reference sequence). CDR3 in amino acids: CASSFYRGSGANVLTF. The CDR3 DNA is TGTGCCAGCAGTTTCTACAGGGGTTCTGGGGCCAACGTCCTGACTTTC.

The chain links TRBV25-1 to TRBJ2-5; maybe TRBD2 (7 bases). The CDR3 extends over 15 amino acids. V was cut by 6 bases and J by 5 bases, with 19 bases left in between. CDR1 is MGHDK and CDR2 is SYGVNS in the germline V gene. The CDR3 is CASSPEGGAWETQYF. In nucleotides, the CDR3 is TGTGCCAGCAGCCCTGAGGGGGGGGCTTGGGAGACCCAGTACTTC.

The chain uses TRBV18 and TRBJ2-5, with a possible D match to TRBD2 (7 bases). The CDR3 runs to 15 residues. Germline CDR1 is KGHSH and CDR2 is LQKENI. The germline V and J ends were trimmed by 3 bases and 7 bases, with 18 bases remaining between them. The CDR3 DNA follows: TGTGCCAGCTCACCCTCGCGGGGGCGAGAAGGGACCCAGTACTTC. Translation gives CASSPSRGREGTQYF.

The chain links TRBV7-3 to TRBJ1-1, with unresolved D. The CDR3 loop spans 13 amino acids. The germline V and J ends were trimmed by 3 bases and 3 bases, with 8 bases remaining between them. Germline V gives CDR1 SGHTA, CDR2 FQGTGA. This CDR3 reads CASSFNRDTEAFF. The CDR3 DNA sequence: TGTGCCAGCAGCTTCAACCGAGACACTGAAGCTTTCTTT.

The chain has TRBV24-1 and TRBJ2-1; 8 positions agree with TRBD2. Trimming cost V 12 bases and J 7 bases; bases outside gene matches: 10. This CDR3 has 13 residues. The germline gives CDR1 KGHDR, CDR2 SFDVKD. DNA for the CDR3: TGTGCCTCGTCGGGAGGGCCGGCGAATGAGCAGTTCTTC. Translating it yields CASSGGPANEQFF.

The V and J genes are TRBV3-1 (or the pseudogene TRBV3-2) and TRBJ1-2, with D possibly being TRBD1 (6 bases). V lost 8 bases and J lost 4, with 11 bases in between. The CDR3 is made up of 12 amino acids. Germline V CDR1 and CDR2: LGHDT, YNNKEL (reference sequence). The CDR3: CASGRDTYGYTF. Here the CDR3 DNA reads TGTGCCAGCGGTCGGGACACCTATGGCTACACCTTC.

The V gene is TRBV6-5, the J gene TRBJ2-2; unclear D gene. Trimming stripped 7 bases from V and 5 bases from J, with 8 bases between. The CDR3 loop spans 12 amino acids. Germline V CDR1 and CDR2: MNHEY, SVGAGI. CDR3 in amino acids: CASTKTTGELFF. In DNA form, the CDR3 reads TGTGCCAGCACCAAAACTACCGGGGAGCTGTTTTTT.

J is TRBJ1-4 and V is TRBV28; maybe TRBD1 (5 bases). Germline V gene lookup returns CDR1 MDHEN and CDR2 SYDVKM. The CDR3 contains 15 residues. V was clipped by 5 bases and J by 5 bases, with 15 bases between them. The CDR3 region has the DNA TGTGCCAGCAGTGGGGCGGAGTTTGGAAATGAAAAACTGTTTTTT. This gives the protein CASSGAEFGNEKLFF.

The genes are TRBV19 and TRBJ2-5, with 14 bases identical to TRBD2. Unmatched junction bases numbered 8, after V lost 3 bases and J lost 2 bases. Germline V lookup: CDR1 LNHDA, CDR2 SQIVND (reference sequence). The CDR3 has 18 residues. The CDR3 coding sequence is TGTGCCAGTAGTATCTATCCGACTAGCGGGAGGGCGCAAGAGACCCAGTACTTC. Translating gives CASSIYPTSGRAQETQYF. Full variable domain (outside the CDR3, taken from reference TRBV19 and TRBJ2-5): DGGITQSPKYLFRKEGQNVTLSCEQNLNHDAMYWYRQDPGQGLRLIYYSQIVNDFQKGDIAEGYSVSREKKESFPLTVTSAQKNPTAFYLCASSIYPTSGRAQETQYFGPGTRLLVL.

The chain recombines TRBV6-5 with TRBJ1-5; tentatively, D is TRBD1 (5 bases). Germline CDR1 reads MNHEY; CDR2 reads SVGAGI. There are 13 residues in the CDR3. V was trimmed by 8 bases and J by 2 bases, leaving 10 bases between them. This chain's CDR3 is CASLGGGNQPQHF. For the CDR3, the DNA is TGTGCCAGCCTTGGGGGGGGCAATCAGCCCCAGCATTTT.

This rearrangement joins TRBV6-1 to TRBJ1-5; no clear D. The V gene lost 1 base and the J gene lost 6 bases, with 13 bases spanning the gap. Germline CDR1 and CDR2: MNHNS and SASEGT. The CDR3 totals 15 residues. The CDR3 coding sequence is TGTGCCAGCAGTGAAGGTGTCAAAGCGGGTCAGCCCCAGCATTTT. Protein: CASSEGVKAGQPQHF.

The chain employs TRBV2 and TRBJ1-5; the match to TRBD1 covers 8 bases. The CDR3 has 14 amino acids. Germline CDR1 is SNHLY and CDR2 is FYNNEI. Unmatched junction bases numbered 11, after V lost 7 bases and J lost 9 bases. The DNA of the CDR3 is TGTGCCAGCACCACTGACAGGGGAGATCGGCCCCAGCATTTT. Protein: CASTTDRGDRPQHF.